This TCR beta chain was documented in a study of blood T cell repertoires in COVID-19. Sequencing used immunoSEQ multiplex PCR; TCRdb keeps in-frame clones, though not all of them. The table includes approximately 63,000 clones, about 76% detected once. The count of this clone is one. The CDR3 extends over 14 amino acids. V dropped 5 bases and J dropped 4; count of bases not matched to a gene: 6. Germline loops: CDR1 LNHDA, CDR2 SQIVND (reference sequence). The chain joins TRBV19 to TRBJ1-1; 8 bases agree with TRBD1. The receptor was isolated from an elderly woman with acute or convalescent COVID-19. Sequencing input: peripheral blood. CDR3 residues: CASSPRDRGTEAFF. CDR3 nucleotide sequence: TGTGCCAGTAGTCCCCGAGACAGGGGCACTGAAGCTTTCTTT.